A selection of T cell receptor beta chains follows, all from one sample in a study of T cells after posttransplantation cyclophosphamide. Sequenced by immunoSEQ multiplex PCR; TCRdb stores in-frame clones only, minus some. The specimen has 10,000 to 15,000 clones, none found just once. The specimen sequenced was PBMCs. Every receptor here comes from a woman aged 40 to 50 in good health, CMV-negative, and a related stem cell transplant donor. CDR3s include the opening cysteine and the closing phenylalanine or tryptophan. The D gene is left open where the match is weak. Clone size is given as once, few, many or a size class.

v_call,d_call,clone_size,j_call,cdr3_nt,cdr3_aa
TRBV10-2,TRBD1,many,TRBJ2-2,TGCGCCAGCAGTGATCAGGGGGCCGGGGAGCTGTTTTTT,CASSDQGAGELFF
TRBV12-3/TRBV12-4,-,many,TRBJ1-2,TGTGCCAGCAGTCCGTCGACGGGGGTCTATGGCTACACCTTC,CASSPSTGVYGYTF
TRBV6-2/TRBV6-3,-,many,TRBJ1-1,TGTGCCAGCAGTTACGAGGTTACTGAAGCTTTCTTT,CASSYEVTEAFF
TRBV2,-,many,TRBJ2-7,TGTGCCACCCGGCGGGACAGCCCCTACGAGCAGTACTTC,CATRRDSPYEQYF
TRBV27,-,many,TRBJ2-7,TGTGCCAGCAGTTGGAACAGGGAAAAGGAGCAGTACTTC,CASSWNREKEQYF
TRBV11-3,-,many,TRBJ1-1,TGTGCCAGATCGATCCAGCAGCTACGCTTCGGGGGGGAGTACACTGAAGCTTTCTTT,CARSIQQLRFGGEYTEAFF
TRBV28,TRBD1,many,TRBJ2-7,TGTGCCATATTACAGGGGTCCTACGAGCAGTACTTC,CAILQGSYEQYF
TRBV4-1,TRBD1,many,TRBJ1-1,TGCGCCAGCAGCCAGTCACGGGACAGGATAAGAAGGGCTGAAGCTTTCTTT,CASSQSRDRIRRAEAFF
TRBV19,-,many,TRBJ2-1,TGTGCCAGTAGTATAGCGAGAACAGGATACAATGAGCAGTTCTTC,CASSIARTGYNEQFF
TRBV12-3/TRBV12-4,TRBD1,many,TRBJ2-3,TGTGCCAGCAGTCCCGCTGGGACAGGGGATACGCAGTATTTT,CASSPAGTGDTQYF
TRBV19,-,many,TRBJ1-6,TGTGCCAGCCGGGGGGCGTCCTATAATTCACCCCTCCACTTT,CASRGASYNSPLHF